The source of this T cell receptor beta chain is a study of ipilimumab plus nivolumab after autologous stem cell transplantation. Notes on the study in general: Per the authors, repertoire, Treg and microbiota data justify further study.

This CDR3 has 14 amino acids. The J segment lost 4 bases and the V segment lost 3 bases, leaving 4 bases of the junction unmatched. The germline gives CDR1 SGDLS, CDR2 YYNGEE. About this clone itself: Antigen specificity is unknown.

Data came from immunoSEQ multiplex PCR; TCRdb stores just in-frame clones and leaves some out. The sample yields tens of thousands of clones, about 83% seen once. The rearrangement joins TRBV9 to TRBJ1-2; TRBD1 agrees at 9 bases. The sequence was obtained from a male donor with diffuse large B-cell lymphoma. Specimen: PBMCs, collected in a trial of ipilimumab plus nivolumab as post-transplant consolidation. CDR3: CASSAQGAGYGYTF. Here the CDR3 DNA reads TGTGCCAGCAGCGCACAGGGGGCTGGCTATGGCTACACCTTC.